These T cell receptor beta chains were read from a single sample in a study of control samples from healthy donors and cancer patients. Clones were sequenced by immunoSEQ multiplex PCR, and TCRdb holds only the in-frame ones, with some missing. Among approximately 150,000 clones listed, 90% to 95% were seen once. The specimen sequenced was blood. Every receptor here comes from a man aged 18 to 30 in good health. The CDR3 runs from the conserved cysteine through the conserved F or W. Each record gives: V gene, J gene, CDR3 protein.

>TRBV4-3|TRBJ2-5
CASSQDRRSETQYF
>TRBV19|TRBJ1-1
CASSIEGRGTEAFF
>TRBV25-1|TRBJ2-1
CASSEWASGRNEQFF
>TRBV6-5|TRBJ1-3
CASSYGTDSGNTIYF
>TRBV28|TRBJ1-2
CASSPGTDSYGYTF
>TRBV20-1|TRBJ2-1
CSASSQSGEQFF
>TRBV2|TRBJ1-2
CARRGQGSAGYTF
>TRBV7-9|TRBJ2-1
CASSPQNEQFF
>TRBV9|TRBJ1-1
CASSVSRDRLNTEAFF
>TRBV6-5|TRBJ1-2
CASSYSMEGSYGYTF
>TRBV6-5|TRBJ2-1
CASSYSASNSYNEQFF
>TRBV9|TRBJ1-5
CASSVGQVHQPQHF
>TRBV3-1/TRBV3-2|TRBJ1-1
CASSPGGANTEAFF
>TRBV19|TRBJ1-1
CASVGSGTEAFF
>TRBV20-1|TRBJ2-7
CSASRSVGLAGEQYF
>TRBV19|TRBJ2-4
CASRHTVDGKNIQYF
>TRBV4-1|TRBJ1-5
CASSLRGGVSNQPQHF
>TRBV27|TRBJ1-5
CASSLTGGSNQPQHF
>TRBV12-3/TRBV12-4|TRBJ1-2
CASSFESQYGYTF
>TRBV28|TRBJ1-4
CASSFSGVRREKLFF
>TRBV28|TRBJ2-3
CASSLELRTDTQYF
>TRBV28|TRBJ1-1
CASSLIAGTGESGTEAFF
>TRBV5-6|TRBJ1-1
CASSLSHEAFF
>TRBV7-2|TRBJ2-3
CASSLGTLGDTQYF
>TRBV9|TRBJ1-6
CASSVRGNNSPLHF
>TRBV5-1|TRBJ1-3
CASSPRTGRGTIYF
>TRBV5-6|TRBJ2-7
CASSQSSYEQYF
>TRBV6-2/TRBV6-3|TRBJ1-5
CASRLRQKNQPQHF
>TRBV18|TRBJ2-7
CASSPTSGGFNEQYF
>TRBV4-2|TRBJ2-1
CASSQGSEQFF
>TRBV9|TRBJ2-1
CASSVEGNYNEQFF
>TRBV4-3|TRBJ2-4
CASSQEPSGAKNIQYF
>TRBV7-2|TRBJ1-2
CASSLGSGQGYHGYTF
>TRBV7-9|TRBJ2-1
CASSLGGGYNEQFF
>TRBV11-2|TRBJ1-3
CASSLWTIQDTIYF
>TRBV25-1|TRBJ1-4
CASSRGRQIATNEKLFF
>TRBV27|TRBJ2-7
CASSFTSGGVHEQYF
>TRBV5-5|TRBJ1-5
CASSDNNQPQHF
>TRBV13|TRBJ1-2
CASSPRQVLYGYTF
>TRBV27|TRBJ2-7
CASSLTGYYEQYF
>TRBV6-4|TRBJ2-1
CASSEEGPWDSSYNEQFF
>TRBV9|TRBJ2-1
CASSVEGSGSYEQFF
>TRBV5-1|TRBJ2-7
CASSSGAGGWVNEQYF
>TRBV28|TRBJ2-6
CASSQRTGLRSGANVLTF
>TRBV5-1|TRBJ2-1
CASSSRTGGDNEQFF
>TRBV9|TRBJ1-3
CASNSPTGRSGNTIYF
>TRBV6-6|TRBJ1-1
CASSPGTIMNTEAFF
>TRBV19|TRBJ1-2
CASSPTFRLSRNGYTF
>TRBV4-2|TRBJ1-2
CASSPGAHGYTF
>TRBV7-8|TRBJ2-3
CASSLRSGADRDRVNFYTDTQYF
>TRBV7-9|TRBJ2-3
CASSNWDSTDTQYF
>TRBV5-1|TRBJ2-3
CASSLERELDTQYF
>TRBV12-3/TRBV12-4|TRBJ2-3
CASSNGKDTQYF